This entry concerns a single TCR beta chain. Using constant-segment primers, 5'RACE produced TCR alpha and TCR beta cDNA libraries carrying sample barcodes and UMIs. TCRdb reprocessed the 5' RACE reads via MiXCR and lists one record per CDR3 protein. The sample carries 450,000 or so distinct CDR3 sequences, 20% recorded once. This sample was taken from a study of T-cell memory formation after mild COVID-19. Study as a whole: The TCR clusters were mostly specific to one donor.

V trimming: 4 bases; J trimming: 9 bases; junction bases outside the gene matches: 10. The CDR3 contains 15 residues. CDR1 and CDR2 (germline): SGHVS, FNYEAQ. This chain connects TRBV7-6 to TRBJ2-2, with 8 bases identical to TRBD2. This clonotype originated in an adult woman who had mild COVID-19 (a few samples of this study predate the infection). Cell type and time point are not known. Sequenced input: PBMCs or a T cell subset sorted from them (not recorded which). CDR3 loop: CASSYGGAQSRELFF. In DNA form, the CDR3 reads TGTGCCAGCAGCTACGGGGGGGCTCAATCCCGGGAGCTGTTTTTT.